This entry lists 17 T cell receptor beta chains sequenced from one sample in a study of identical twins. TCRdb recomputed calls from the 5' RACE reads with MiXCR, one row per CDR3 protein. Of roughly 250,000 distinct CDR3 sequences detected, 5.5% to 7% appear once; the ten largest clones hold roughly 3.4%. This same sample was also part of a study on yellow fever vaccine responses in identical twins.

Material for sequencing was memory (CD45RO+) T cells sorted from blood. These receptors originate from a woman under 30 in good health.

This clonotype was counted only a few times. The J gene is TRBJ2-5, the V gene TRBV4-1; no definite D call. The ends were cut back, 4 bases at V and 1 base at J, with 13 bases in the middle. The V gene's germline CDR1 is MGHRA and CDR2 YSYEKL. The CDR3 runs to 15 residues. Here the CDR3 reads CASSRVAVPQETQYF. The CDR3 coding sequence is TGCGCCAGCAGCCGGGTGGCGGTACCCCAAGAGACCCAGTACTTC.

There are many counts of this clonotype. CDR3 loop: CASSQEGASQYF. The CDR3 DNA follows: TGCGCCAGCAGCCAAGAGGGAGCTTCCCAGTACTTC. The rearrangement links TRBV4-1 to TRBJ2-5, with D possibly matching TRBD2 (5 bases). Trimming removed 0 bases at V and 9 bases at J, with 8 bases between. Germline assignment: CDR1 MGHRA and CDR2 YSYEKL. The CDR3 runs to 12 residues.

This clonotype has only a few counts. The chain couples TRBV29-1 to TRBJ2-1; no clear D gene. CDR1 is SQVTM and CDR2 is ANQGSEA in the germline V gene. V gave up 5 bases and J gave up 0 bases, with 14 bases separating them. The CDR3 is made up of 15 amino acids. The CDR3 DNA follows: TGCAGCGTTCAGGAAGGAGCGTACTCCTACAATGAGCAGTTCTTC. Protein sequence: CSVQEGAYSYNEQFF.

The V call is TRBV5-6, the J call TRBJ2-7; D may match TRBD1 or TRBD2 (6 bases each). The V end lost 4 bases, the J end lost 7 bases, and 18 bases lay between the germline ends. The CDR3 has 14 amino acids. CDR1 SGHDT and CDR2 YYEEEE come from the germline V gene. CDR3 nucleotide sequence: TGTGCCAGCAGCACCGGTGGGGGGCCAAGGGAGCAGTACTTC. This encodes CASSTGGGPREQYF. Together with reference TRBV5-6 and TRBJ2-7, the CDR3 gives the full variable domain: DAGVTQSPTHLIKTRGQQVTLRCSPKSGHDTVSWYQQALGQGPQFIFQYYEEEERQRGNFPDRFSGHQFPNYSSELNVNALLLGDSALYLCASSTGGGPREQYFGPGTRLTVT.

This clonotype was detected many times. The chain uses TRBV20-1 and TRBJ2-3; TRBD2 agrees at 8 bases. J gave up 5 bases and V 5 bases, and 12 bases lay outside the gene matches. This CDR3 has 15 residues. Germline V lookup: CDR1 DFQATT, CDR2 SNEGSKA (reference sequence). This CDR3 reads CSALPPGRAGDTQYF. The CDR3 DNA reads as TGCAGTGCTCTCCCCCCCGGGAGGGCCGGAGATACGCAGTATTTT.

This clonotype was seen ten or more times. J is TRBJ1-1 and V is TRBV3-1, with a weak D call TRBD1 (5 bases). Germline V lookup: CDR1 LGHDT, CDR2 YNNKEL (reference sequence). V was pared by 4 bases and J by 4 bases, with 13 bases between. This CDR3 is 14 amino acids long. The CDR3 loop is CASSLSGGATEAFF. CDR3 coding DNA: TGTGCCAGCAGCCTCTCAGGCGGGGCCACTGAAGCTTTCTTT.

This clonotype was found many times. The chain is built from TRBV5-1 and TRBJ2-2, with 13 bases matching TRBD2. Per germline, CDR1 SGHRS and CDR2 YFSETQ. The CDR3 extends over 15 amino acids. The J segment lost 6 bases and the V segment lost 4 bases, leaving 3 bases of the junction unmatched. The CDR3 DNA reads TGCGCCAGCAGCCCGGGACTAGCGGGATCCGGGGAGCTGTTTTTT. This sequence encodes CASSPGLAGSGELFF. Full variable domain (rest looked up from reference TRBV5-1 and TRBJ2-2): KAGVTQTPRYLIKTRGQQVTLSCSPISGHRSVSWYQQTPGQGLQFLFEYFSETQRNKGNFPGRFSGRQFSNSRSEMNVSTLELGDSALYLCASSPGLAGSGELFFGEGSRLTVL.

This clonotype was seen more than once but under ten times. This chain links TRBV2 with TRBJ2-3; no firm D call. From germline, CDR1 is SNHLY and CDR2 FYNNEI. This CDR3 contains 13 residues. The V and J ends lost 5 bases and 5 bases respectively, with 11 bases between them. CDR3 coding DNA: TGTGCCAGCAGTACCGAACATGGAGATACGCAGTATTTT. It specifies CASSTEHGDTQYF.

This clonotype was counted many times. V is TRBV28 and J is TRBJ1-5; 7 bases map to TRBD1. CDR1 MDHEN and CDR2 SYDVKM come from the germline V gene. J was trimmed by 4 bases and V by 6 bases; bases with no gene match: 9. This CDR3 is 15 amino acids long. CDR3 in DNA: TGTGCCAGCAGCTCGAGCCGGGACAGTAATCAGCCCCAGCATTTT. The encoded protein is CASSSSRDSNQPQHF.

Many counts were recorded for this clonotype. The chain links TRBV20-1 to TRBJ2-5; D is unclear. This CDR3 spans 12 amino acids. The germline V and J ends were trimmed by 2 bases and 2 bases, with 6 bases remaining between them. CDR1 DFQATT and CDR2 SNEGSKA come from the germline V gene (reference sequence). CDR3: CSARSQQETQYF. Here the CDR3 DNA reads TGCAGTGCTAGATCGCAGCAAGAGACCCAGTACTTC.

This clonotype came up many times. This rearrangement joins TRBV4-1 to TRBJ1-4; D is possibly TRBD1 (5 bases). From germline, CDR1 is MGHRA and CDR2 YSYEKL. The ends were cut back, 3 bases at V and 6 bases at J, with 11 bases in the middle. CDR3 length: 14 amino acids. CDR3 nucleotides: TGCGCCAGCAGCCACTTACAGGCCGATGAAAAACTGTTTTTT. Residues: CASSHLQADEKLFF.

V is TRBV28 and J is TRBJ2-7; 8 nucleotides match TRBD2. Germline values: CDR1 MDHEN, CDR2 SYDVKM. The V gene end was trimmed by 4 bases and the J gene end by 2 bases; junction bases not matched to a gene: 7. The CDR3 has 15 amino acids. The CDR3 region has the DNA TGTGCCAGCAGTTATCTGGCGGGAGGCCCCTACGAGCAGTACTTC. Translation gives CASSYLAGGPYEQYF. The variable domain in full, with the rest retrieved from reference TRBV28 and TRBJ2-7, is DVKVTQSSRYLVKRTGEKVFLECVQDMDHENMFWYRQDPGLGLRLIYFSYDVKMKEKGDIPEGYSVSREKKERFSLILESASTNQTSMYLCASSYLAGGPYEQYFGPGTRLTVT.

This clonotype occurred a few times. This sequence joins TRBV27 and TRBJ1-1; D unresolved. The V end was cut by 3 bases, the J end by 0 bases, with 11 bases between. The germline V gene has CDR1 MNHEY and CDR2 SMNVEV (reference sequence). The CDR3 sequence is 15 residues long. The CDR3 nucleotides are TGTGCCAGCAGTTTCCACCCGGTCATGAACACTGAAGCTTTCTTT. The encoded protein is CASSFHPVMNTEAFF.

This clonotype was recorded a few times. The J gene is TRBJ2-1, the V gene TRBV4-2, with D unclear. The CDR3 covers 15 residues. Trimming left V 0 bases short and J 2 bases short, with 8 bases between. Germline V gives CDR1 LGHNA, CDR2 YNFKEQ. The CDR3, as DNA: TGTGCCAGCAGCCAAGACGGCTTACCCTACAATGAGCAGTTCTTC. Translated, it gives CASSQDGLPYNEQFF.

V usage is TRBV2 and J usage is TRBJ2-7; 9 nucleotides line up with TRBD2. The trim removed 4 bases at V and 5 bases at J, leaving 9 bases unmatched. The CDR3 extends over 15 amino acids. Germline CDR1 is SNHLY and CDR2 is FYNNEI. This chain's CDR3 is CASSGLAGLFDEQYF. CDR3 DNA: TGTGCCAGCAGTGGGCTAGCGGGGTTGTTCGACGAGCAGTACTTC.

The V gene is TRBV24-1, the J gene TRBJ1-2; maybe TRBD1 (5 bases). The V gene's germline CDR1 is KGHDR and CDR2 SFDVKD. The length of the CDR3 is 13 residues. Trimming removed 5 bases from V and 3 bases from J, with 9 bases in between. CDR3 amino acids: CATSGAQDYGYTF. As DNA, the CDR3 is TGTGCCACCAGTGGAGCACAGGACTATGGCTACACCTTC.

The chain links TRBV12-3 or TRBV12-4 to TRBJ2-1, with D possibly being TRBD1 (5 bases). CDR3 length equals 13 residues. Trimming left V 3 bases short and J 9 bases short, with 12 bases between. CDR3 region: CASSLVGAPEQFF. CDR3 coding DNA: TGTGCCAGCAGTTTGGTAGGGGCTCCTGAGCAGTTCTTC.